Given below is one T cell receptor beta chain in context. Its specificity is not known. Per donor, one heparinised blood draw averaged roughly 120 mL. Sort purity for all populations was recorded as exceeding 98%. From germline, CDR1 is SQVTM and CDR2 ANQGSEA. Trimming removed 3 bases from V and 2 bases from J, with 13 bases in between. CDR3 length: 14 amino acids. These data originate in a study of beta chain features in type 1 diabetes. Study-level findings and limits: A pattern of fewer insertions and more deletions at VDJ junctions was seen in type 1 diabetes patients.

The isolated RNA, all of it, was reverse transcribed, so expressed TCRB transcripts were what got sequenced. Here immunoSEQ multiplex PCR was the method, and the copy in TCRdb shows in-frame clones only, minus some. The table includes hundreds of thousands of clones, approximately 10% detected once. The V call is TRBV29-1, the J call TRBJ1-2; D remains unclear. The sample consisted of naive CD4+ T cells from blood. The receptor comes from a woman aged 18-29 years in good health. CDR3 coding DNA: TGCAGCGTTGAGGGCTCTGGGGAAAACTATGGCTACACCTTC. Encoded protein: CSVEGSGENYGYTF.